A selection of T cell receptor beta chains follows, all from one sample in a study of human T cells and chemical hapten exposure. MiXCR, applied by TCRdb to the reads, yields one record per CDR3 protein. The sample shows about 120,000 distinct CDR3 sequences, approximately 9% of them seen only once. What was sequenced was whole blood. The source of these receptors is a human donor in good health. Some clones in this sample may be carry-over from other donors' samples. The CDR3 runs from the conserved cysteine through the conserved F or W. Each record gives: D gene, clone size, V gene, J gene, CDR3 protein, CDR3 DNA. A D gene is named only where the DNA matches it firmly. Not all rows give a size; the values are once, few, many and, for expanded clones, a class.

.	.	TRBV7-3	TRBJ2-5	CASSSTTGETQYF	TGTGCCAGCAGCTCGACCACCGGGGAGACCCAGTACTTC
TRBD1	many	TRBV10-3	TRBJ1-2	CAISLPGQGPYGYTF	TGTGCCATCAGTCTCCCGGGACAGGGGCCTTATGGCTACACCTTC
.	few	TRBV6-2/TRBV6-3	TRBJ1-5	CASSDEQGENQPQHF	TGTGCCAGCAGCGATGAACAGGGTGAAAATCAGCCCCAGCATTTT
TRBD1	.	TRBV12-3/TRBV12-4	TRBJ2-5	CASSLAQGQGGETQYF	TGTGCCAGCAGTCTTGCCCAGGGACAGGGCGGGGAGACCCAGTACTTC
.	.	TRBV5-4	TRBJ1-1	CASSLTSRDTEAFF	TGTGCCAGCAGCCTGACATCAAGGGACACTGAAGCTTTCTTT
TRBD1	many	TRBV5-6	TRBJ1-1	CASSLAGTGMMNTEAFF	TGTGCCAGCAGCTTGGCCGGGACAGGGATGATGAACACTGAAGCTTTCTTT
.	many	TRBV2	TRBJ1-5	CASTRTGNQPQHF	TGTGCCAGCACCCGGACGGGGAATCAGCCCCAGCATTTT
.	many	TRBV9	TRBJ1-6	CASSVVAGSNSPLHF	TGTGCCAGCAGCGTAGTAGCAGGGAGTAATTCACCCCTCCACTTT
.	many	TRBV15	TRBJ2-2	CATSSLTGVTGELFF	TGTGCCACCAGCAGCCTCACGGGAGTCACCGGGGAGCTGTTTTTT
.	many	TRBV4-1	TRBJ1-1	CASSQETVASEAFF	TGCGCCAGCAGCCAAGAAACGGTGGCGTCTGAAGCTTTCTTT
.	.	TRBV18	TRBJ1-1	CASSPPFSPRGEAFF	TGTGCCAGCTCACCACCGTTCAGCCCGCGGGGTGAAGCTTTCTTT
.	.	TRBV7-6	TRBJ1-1	CASSFIRGRDTEAFF	TGTGCCAGCAGCTTTATCAGGGGAAGAGACACTGAAGCTTTCTTT
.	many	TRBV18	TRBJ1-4	CASSRFDASATNEKLFF	TGTGCCAGCTCACGATTCGACGCCAGTGCAACTAATGAAAAACTGTTTTTT
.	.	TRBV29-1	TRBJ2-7	CSVEDAEDYEQYF	TGCAGCGTTGAAGACGCAGAGGACTACGAGCAGTACTTC
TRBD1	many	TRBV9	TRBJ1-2	CASSPRTGNSNYGYTF	TGTGCCAGCAGCCCCCGGACAGGGAACTCTAACTATGGCTACACCTTC
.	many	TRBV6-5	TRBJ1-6	CASNRQNSPLHF	TGTGCCAGCAACAGACAGAATTCACCCCTCCACTTT
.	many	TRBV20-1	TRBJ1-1	CSAREVGNTEAFF	TGCAGTGCTAGAGAGGTTGGGAACACTGAAGCTTTCTTT
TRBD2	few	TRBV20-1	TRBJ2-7	CSARDLGTSGIPSSYEQYF	TGCAGTGCTAGAGATCTCGGGACTAGCGGGATTCCGAGCTCCTACGAGCAGTACTTC
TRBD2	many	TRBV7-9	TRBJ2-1	CASSSLAGNGNEQFF	TGTGCCAGCAGCTCACTAGCGGGAAACGGCAATGAGCAGTTCTTC
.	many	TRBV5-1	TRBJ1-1	CASSPGGIDTEAFF	TGCGCCAGCAGCCCGGGGGGGATAGACACTGAAGCTTTCTTT
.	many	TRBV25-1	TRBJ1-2	CASSEPESYGYTF	TGTGCCAGCAGTGAACCGGAATCCTATGGCTACACCTTC
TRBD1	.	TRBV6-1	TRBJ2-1	CASSLTGTAWNEQFF	TGTGCCAGCAGCCTAACCGGGACAGCCTGGAATGAGCAGTTCTTC
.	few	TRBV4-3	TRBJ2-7	CASSHGEEQYF	TGTGCCAGCAGCCATGGGGAGGAGCAGTACTTC
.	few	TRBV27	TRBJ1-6	CASSLAGTLASPLHF	TGTGCCAGCAGTTTAGCCGGGACTTTGGCTTCACCCCTCCACTTT
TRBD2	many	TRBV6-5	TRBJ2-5	CASRPTTRGRDQETQYF	TGTGCCAGCAGACCCACAACTCGCGGGAGGGACCAAGAGACCCAGTACTTC
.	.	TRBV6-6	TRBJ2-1	CASSYTGNGNNEQFF	TGTGCCAGCAGTTACACGGGGAACGGGAACAATGAGCAGTTCTTC
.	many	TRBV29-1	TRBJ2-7	CSGRRGPYEQYF	TGCAGCGGCCGCAGGGGACCCTACGAGCAGTACTTC
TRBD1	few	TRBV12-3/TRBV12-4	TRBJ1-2	CASTFAGQGGTF	TGTGCCAGCACCTTCGCGGGACAGGGGGGGACCTTC
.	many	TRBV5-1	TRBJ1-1	CASSLSYPYTEAFF	TGCGCCAGCAGCTTGAGCTACCCGTACACTGAAGCTTTCTTT